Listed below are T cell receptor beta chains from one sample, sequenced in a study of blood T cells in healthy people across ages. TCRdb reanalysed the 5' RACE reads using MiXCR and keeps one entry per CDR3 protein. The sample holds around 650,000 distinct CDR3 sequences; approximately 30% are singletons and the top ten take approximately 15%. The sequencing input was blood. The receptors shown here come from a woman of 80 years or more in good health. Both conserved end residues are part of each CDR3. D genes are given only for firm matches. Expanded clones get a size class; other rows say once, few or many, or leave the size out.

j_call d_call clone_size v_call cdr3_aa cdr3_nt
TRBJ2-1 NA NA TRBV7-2 CASSLQLTNIYNEQFF TGTGCCAGCAGCTTACAATTGACAAACATCTACAATGAGCAGTTCTTC
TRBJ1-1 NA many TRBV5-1 CASRGSQAEAFF TGCGCCAGCAGGGGCAGTCAAGCTGAAGCTTTCTTT
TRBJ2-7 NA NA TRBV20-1 CSASGDGGAHEQYF TGCAGTGCTAGTGGGGACGGCGGGGCCCACGAGCAGTACTTC
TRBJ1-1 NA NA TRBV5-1 CASSPGFTEAFF TGCGCCAGCAGCCCAGGGTTCACTGAAGCTTTCTTT
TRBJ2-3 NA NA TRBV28 CASRGGGDPPDTQYF TGTGCCAGCAGGGGAGGGGGAGACCCCCCAGATACGCAGTATTTT
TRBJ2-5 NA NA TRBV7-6 CASSPGGRVRETQYF TGTGCCAGCAGCCCAGGGGGGAGGGTAAGGGAGACCCAGTACTTC
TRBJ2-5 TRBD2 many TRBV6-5 CASSYYNLAGGNRETQYF TGTGCCAGCAGTTACTACAATCTAGCGGGGGGGAATAGGGAGACCCAGTACTTC
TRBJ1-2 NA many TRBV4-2 CASSQDFKGPYGYTF TGTGCCAGCAGCCAAGATTTTAAGGGTCCCTATGGCTACACCTTC
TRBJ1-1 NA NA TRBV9 CASSVGSDSEAFF TGTGCCAGCAGCGTAGGTTCGGACTCTGAAGCTTTCTTT
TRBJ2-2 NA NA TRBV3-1 CASSPVRTNTGELFF TGTGCCAGCAGCCCGGTGAGGACCAACACCGGGGAGCTGTTTTTT
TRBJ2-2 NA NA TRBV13 CASSLNRLIGELFF TGTGCCAGCAGCTTAAACAGGCTAATAGGGGAGCTGTTTTTT
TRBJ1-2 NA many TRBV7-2 CASSFPNRDGYTF TGTGCCAGCAGCTTTCCCAACAGGGATGGCTACACCTTC
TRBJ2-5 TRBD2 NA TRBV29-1 CSVRGGRGTQYF TGCAGCGTTCGGGGGGGCCGAGGGACCCAGTACTTC
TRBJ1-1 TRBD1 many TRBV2 CASSEADYRGRWNTEAFF TGTGCCAGCAGTGAAGCAGACTACAGGGGGCGATGGAACACTGAAGCTTTCTTT
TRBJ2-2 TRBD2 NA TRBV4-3 CASSQDAGGGNTGELFF TGCGCCAGCAGCCAAGATGCGGGGGGTGGGAACACCGGGGAGCTGTTTTTT
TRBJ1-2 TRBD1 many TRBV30 CAWSVQGIANYGYTF TGTGCCTGGAGTGTACAGGGGATAGCTAACTATGGCTACACCTTC
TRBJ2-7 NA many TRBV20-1 CSARAPRGANYEQYF TGCAGTGCTAGAGCTCCGAGGGGGGCTAACTACGAGCAGTACTTC
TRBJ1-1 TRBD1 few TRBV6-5 CASSSWTGDTEAFF TGTGCCAGCAGTTCCTGGACAGGGGACACTGAAGCTTTCTTT
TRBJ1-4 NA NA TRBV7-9 CASSLALDGSNEKLFF TGTGCCAGCAGCTTAGCTTTGGACGGAAGTAATGAAAAACTGTTTTTT
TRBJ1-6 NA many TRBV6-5 CASSTDNNSPLHF TGTGCCAGCAGTACAGACAATAATTCACCCCTCCACTTT
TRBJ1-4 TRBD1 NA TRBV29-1 CSVDRGEKLFF TGCAGCGTTGACAGGGGGGAAAAACTGTTTTTT
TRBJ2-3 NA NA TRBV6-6 CASSYPSVETQYF TGTGCCAGCAGTTACCCCAGCGTCGAAACGCAGTATTTT
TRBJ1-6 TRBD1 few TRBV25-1 CASRPTGGDGNSPLHF TGTGCCAGCAGACCGACAGGGGGCGACGGTAATTCACCCCTCCACTTT
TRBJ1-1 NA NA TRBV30 CAWSVKGWTEAFF TGTGCCTGGAGTGTAAAGGGTTGGACTGAAGCTTTCTTT
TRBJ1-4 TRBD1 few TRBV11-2 CANSLAEPGQVSPGNEKLFF TGTGCCAACAGCCTAGCAGAGCCGGGACAGGTTTCACCGGGCAATGAAAAACTGTTTTTT
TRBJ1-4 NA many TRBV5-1 CASSLEANEKLFF TGCGCCAGCAGCTTGGAGGCGAATGAAAAACTGTTTTTT
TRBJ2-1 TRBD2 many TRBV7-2 CASSFPLAGNNEQFF TGTGCCAGCAGCTTCCCCTTAGCGGGAAACAATGAGCAGTTCTTC
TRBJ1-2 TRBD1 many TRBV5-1 CASSLGQGAVNYGYTF TGCGCCAGCAGCCTGGGACAGGGGGCGGTGAACTATGGCTACACCTTC
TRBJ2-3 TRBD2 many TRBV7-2 CASSLVPGGPPDTQYF TGTGCCAGCAGCTTAGTCCCGGGGGGGCCCCCAGATACGCAGTATTTT